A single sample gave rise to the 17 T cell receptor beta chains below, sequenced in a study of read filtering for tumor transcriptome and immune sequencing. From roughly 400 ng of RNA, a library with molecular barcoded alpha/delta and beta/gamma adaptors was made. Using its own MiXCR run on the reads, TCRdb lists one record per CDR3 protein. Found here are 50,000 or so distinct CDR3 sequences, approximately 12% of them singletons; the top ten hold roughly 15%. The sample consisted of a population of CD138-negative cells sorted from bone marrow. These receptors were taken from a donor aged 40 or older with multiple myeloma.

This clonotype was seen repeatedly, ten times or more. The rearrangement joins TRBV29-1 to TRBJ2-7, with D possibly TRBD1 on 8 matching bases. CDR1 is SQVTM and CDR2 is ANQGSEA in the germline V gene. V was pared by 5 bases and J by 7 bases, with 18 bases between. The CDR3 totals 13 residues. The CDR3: CSVLTGGRGEQYF. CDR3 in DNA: TGCAGCGTTCTAACAGGGGGGCGGGGGGAGCAGTACTTC.

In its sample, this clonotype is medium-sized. The CDR3 sequence: CASGGPVSGNEQFF. CDR3 sequence (DNA): TGTGCCAGCGGGGGACCGGTTAGCGGCAATGAGCAGTTCTTC. The gene calls are TRBV6-1 and TRBJ2-1; a weak D match, TRBD2 (6 bases). The CDR3 is 14 amino acids. Per the germline V gene, CDR1 is MNHNS and CDR2 is SASEGT. V lost 8 bases to trimming and J lost 6 bases, with 17 bases between them.

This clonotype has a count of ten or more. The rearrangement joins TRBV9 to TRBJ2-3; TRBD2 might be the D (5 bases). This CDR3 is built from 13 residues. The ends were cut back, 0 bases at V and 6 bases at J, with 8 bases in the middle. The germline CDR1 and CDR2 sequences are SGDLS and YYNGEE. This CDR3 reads CASSVGSADTQYF. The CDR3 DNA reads TGTGCCAGCAGCGTAGGTAGCGCTGATACGCAGTATTTT.

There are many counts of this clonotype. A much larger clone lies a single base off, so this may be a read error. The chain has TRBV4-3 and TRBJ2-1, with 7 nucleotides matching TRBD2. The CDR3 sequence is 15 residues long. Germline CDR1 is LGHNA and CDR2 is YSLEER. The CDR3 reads CASSQSGTNVNGQFF. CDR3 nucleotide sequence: TGCGCCAGCAGCCAGTCCGGGACTAACGTCAATGGGCAGTTCTTC.

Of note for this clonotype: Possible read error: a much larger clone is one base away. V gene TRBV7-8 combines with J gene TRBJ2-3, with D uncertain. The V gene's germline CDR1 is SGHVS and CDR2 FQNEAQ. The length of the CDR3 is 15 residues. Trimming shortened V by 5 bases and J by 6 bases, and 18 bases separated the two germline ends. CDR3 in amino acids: CASSLRTTVLDTQYF. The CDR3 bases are TGTGCCAGCAGCCTCCGGACCACCGTCCTGGATACGCAGTATTTT.

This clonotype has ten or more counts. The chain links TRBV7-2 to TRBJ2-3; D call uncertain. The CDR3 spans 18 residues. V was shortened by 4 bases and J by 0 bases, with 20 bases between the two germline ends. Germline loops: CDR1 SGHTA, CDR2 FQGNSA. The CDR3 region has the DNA TGTGCCAGCAGCTATCTCAATCCTCGGGCTTCTAGCACAGATACGCAGTATTTT. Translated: CASSYLNPRASSTDTQYF. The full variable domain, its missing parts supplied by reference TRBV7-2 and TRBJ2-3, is GAGVSQSPSNKVTEKGKDVELRCDPISGHTALYWYRQSLGQGLEFLIYFQGNSAPDKSGLPSDRFSAERTGGSVSTLTIQRTQQEDSAVYLCASSYLNPRASSTDTQYFGPGTRLTVL.

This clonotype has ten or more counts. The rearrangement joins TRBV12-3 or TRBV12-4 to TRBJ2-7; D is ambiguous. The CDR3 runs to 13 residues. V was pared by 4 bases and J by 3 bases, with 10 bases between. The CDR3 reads CASSYDGLYEQYF. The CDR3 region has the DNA TGTGCCAGCAGTTACGACGGGCTCTACGAGCAGTACTTC.

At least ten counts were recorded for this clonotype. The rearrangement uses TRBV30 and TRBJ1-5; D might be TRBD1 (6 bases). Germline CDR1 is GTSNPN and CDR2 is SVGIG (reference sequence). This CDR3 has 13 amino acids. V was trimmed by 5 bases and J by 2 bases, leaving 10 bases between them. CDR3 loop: CAWSGDGNQPQHF. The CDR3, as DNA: TGTGCCTGGTCAGGGGACGGCAATCAGCCCCAGCATTTT.

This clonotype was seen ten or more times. For the CDR3, the DNA is TGTGCCAGCAATGGGGGAGGGACCCAAGAGACCCAGTACTTC. Residues: CASNGGGTQETQYF. The chain recombines TRBV5-4 with TRBJ2-5; 7 nucleotides align to TRBD2. V shed 6 bases and J 1 base; nucleotides not matched to a gene: 6. This CDR3 contains 14 residues. Germline V CDR1 and CDR2: SGHNT, YYREEE (reference sequence).

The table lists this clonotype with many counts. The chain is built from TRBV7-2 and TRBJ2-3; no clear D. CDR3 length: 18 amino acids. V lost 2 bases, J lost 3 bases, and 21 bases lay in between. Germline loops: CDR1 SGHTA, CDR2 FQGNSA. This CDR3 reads CASSLSFGADLRTDTQYF. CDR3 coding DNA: TGTGCCAGCAGCTTATCATTTGGCGCGGACCTCAGGACAGATACGCAGTATTTT.

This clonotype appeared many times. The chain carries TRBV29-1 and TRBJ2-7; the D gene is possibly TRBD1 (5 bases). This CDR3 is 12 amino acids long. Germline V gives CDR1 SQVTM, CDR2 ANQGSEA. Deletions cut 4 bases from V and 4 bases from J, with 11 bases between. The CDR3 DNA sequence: TGCAGCGTTGGGGATAGGGGTTACGAGCAGTACTTC. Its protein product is CSVGDRGYEQYF.

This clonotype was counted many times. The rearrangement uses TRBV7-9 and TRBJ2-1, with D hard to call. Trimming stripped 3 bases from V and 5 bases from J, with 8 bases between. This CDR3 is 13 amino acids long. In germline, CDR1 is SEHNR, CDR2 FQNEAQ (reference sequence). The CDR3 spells CASSFSQNNEQFF. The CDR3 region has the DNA TGTGCCAGCAGCTTTTCGCAGAACAATGAGCAGTTCTTC.

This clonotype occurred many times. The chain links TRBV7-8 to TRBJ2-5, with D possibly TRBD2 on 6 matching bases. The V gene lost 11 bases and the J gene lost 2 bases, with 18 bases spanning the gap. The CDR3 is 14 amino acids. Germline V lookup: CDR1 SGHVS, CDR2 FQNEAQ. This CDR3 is CASAGRWTQETQYF. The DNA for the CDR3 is TGTGCCTCCGCGGGGAGATGGACACAAGAGACCCAGTACTTC.

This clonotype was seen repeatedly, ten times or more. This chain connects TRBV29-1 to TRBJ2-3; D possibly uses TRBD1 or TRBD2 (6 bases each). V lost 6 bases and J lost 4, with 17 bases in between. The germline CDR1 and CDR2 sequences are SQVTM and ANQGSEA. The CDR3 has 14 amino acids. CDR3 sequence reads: CSVSPPRGADTQYF. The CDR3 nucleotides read TGCAGCGTCTCCCCCCCGAGGGGGGCAGATACGCAGTATTTT.

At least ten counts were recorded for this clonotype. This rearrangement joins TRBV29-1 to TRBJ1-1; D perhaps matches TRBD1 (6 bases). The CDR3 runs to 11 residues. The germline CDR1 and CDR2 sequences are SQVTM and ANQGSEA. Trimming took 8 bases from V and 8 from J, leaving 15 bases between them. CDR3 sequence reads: CSSSDRIEAFF. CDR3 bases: TGCAGCTCCAGTGACAGGATAGAAGCTTTCTTT.

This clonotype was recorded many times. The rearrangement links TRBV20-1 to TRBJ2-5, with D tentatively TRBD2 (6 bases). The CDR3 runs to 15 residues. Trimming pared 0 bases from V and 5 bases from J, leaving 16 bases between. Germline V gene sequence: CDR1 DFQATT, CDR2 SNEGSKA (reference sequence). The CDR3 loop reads CSARDPSALGETQYF. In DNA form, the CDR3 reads TGCAGTGCTAGAGATCCTAGCGCGCTTGGGGAGACCCAGTACTTC.

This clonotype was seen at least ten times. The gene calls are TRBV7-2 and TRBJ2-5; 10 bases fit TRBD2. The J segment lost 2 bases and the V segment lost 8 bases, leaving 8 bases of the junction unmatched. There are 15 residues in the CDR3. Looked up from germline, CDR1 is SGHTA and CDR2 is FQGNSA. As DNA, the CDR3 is TGTGCCAGCCGTGGGAGCGGGAGGGATCAAGAGACCCAGTACTTC. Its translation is CASRGSGRDQETQYF.